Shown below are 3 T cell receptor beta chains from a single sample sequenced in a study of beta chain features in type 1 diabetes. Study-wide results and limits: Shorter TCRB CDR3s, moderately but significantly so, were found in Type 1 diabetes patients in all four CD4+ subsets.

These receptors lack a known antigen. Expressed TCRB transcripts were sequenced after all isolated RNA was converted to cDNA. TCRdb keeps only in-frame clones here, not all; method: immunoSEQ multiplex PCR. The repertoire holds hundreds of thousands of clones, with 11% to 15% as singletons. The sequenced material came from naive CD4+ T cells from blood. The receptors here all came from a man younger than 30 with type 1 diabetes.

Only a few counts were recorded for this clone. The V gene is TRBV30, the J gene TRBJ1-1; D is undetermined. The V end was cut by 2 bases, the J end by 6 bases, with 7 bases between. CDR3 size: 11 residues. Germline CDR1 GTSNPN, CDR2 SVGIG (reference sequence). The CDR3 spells CAWSSLAEAFF. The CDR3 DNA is TGTGCCTGGAGTAGCCTAGCTGAAGCTTTCTTT. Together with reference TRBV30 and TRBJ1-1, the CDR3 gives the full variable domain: SQTIHQWPATLVQPVGSPLSLECTVEGTSNPNLYWYRQAAGRGLQLLFYSVGIGQISSEVPQNLSASRPQDRQFILSSKKLLLSDSGFYLCAWSSLAEAFFGQGTRLTVV.

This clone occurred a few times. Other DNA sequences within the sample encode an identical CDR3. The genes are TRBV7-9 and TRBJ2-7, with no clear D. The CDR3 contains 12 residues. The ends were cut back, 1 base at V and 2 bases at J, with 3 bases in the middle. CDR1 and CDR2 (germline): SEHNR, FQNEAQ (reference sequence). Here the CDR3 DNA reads TGTGCCAGCAGCTTAGAGCCCTACGAGCAGTACTTC. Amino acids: CASSLEPYEQYF.

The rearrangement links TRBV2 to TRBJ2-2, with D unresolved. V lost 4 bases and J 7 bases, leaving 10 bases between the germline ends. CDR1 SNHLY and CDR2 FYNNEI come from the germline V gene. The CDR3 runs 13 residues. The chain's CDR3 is CASSVFPDGELFF. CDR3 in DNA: TGTGCCAGCAGTGTTTTTCCCGACGGGGAGCTGTTTTTT.